This TCR beta chain was profiled in a study of cytomegalovirus exposure and HLA in healthy donors (dated by TCRdb to the late 2010s). Turning to the overall study: According to an earlier analysis of a few hundred of the donors, about 170 million T cells yielded roughly 100 million unique TCR beta sequences and approximately 300 Gb of sequence data. Approximately 310 gigabases of sequencing data and tens of millions of unique TCR sequences were included in an early release covering 500 to 750 HLA-typed donors. The genetic ancestry cluster associated with self-reported Caucasian donors included around four fifths of the roughly 360 genotyped donors. The aim of the study was to test whether cataloging public T cell receptors could identify signatures of past pathogen exposure. The study used immunosequencing to profile the T cell repertoires of hundreds of subjects and linked those repertoires to cytomegalovirus serostatus. A separate validation cohort of some 130 different subjects was used in addition to the roughly 640-subject first cohort. The study combined high-throughput TCR immunosequencing, statistical association of individual TCRs with disease status, and machine learning to predict cytomegalovirus infection status. A later analysis re-examined previously published TCR beta repertoires from about 670 donors and added high-resolution HLA genotyping to investigate patterns of TCR occurrence. Rather than drawing on any new phenotypic data, the later analysis identified candidate immune exposures from TCR beta sequences and the way those sequences occurred across donors. An earlier analysis of about 600 of the donors used high-throughput TCR beta sequencing to judge whether each TCR beta V gene segment behaved as functional or pseudogenic. Alongside the repertoire data, information on donor age, sex, ethnicity and CMV serostatus was compiled. In a later genetic analysis, genome-wide SNP genotypes for about 55% of the 666 donors were used, and that subset was treated as a discovery cohort. All discovery cohort repertoires had been generated using a single sequencing platform. Both class I and class II loci were covered by HLA typing, at four-digit resolution. The number of typed donors differed by locus: roughly 620-640 for A, B, C, DRB1 and DQB1; 522 for DQA1; approximately 600 for DPA1; and some 430 for DPB1. A few DR-DQ haplotypes were treated as single units for association and clustering because of strong linkage in the cohort. Among roughly 400 genotyped donors of the cohort, an average of roughly 230,000 unique TCR beta nucleotide sequences was sequenced per donor, of which roughly 18% were non-productive. The research as a whole found: The study listed 150 to 200 TCR beta chains as associated with cytomegalovirus. According to a later analysis, most CMV-associated TCR beta chains appeared to be HLA-restricted, and the HLA associations seemed to be driven largely by CMV exposure. In a later genetic analysis, a missense DCLRE1C variant was associated with V-gene and J-gene trimming of TCR beta chains, and the association was replicated in an independent cohort. The only immune exposure information available for the cohort was CMV serostatus. The 87-base-pair reads could not distinguish some IMGT-functional V segments, including TRBV6-2 and TRBV6-3, so those segments were excluded. This cohort had only TCR beta chains sequenced, and the lack of alpha or paired-chain data limited which features could be detected. Specific HLA alleles were associated with over 15,000 TCR beta sequences at a false discovery rate of 0.05 in a later analysis. A further reported finding was that TCR beta sequences accurately predicted the HLA-A and HLA-B alleles for most subjects in the first cohort. Fewer than 20 rarely observed V segments, including chromosome 9 orphons, were excluded from the earlier analysis of about 610 of the donors because counts were too low. Because HLA typing was unavailable for some donors at each locus, only the typed subset was used in association tests. The sequencing pipeline was judged likely to have produced a cluster of highly shared sequence variants as a technical artifact. Compared with the approximately 600-donor mean, donors in an Asian-associated ancestry cluster had fewer N-insertions in productive TCRs, according to a later genetic analysis. Correlated functional status among segregating V segments might be attributable to linkage disequilibrium, but an unknown experimental factor could not be ruled out. In a later analysis, HLA-associated TCR beta chains were found to be more clonally expanded and to have lower generation probabilities than equally common non-associated chains. In vitro tests confirmed that a few of the cytomegalovirus-associated TCR beta chains recognize cytomegalovirus antigens. According to the authors, the approach could potentially be generalized to other disease states and immunological phenotypes. An earlier analysis of approximately 500 of the donors showed that most TCR beta V segments appeared in productive rearrangements either about 87% or about 30% of the time, which broadly matched IMGT annotations. Presence/absence analyses assumed roughly uniform sequencing depth across donors, an assumption that may not hold. Strong co-occurrence of HLA alleles, especially DR and DQ, made assigning TCR associations to individual alleles difficult. Several of the top co-occurrence clusters appeared to be linked to parvovirus B19, influenza, CMV and Epstein-Barr virus, according to a later analysis. Most TCR sequences were observed very rarely across donors, whereas some public TCRs were present in many individuals. According to a later analysis, TCR association rates differed among HLA loci, with DRB1 alleles showing the most associated TCRs and HLA-C alleles showing the fewest. In both the original and validation cohorts, the classifier was reported to diagnose cytomegalovirus status with high specificity and sensitivity.

The cohort was made up of 666 healthy bone marrow donors. All cohort members were sampled while nominally healthy, although unrecorded immune exposures were likely present. The donor was CMV seropositive and belonged to the group of over 250 seropositive cohort members. Every donor gave a peripheral blood sample, and the peripheral blood mononuclear cells from that sample were used for TCR beta sequencing. The Qiagen DNeasy Blood Extraction Kit was used to extract genomic DNA from the blood cell samples. To note about this clone: It lacks a known antigen. The sample holds no much larger clone one base away, and base qualities are not on file.

The protocol used for the library was the immunoSEQ multiplex PCR assay. For the multiplex PCR, a mixture combining 60 forward primers for TCR Vbeta segments and 13 reverse primers for TCR Jbeta segments was used. The CDR3 region of rearranged TCR beta genes was amplified from genomic DNA with a multiplex PCR assay. The amplified TCR beta libraries were sequenced on the Illumina HiSeq System as 87-base-pair reads. The paper's data handling went like this. A later analysis counted tens of millions of unique TCR beta chains across the 650 to 700 repertoires, and around 9.9 million of these chains were shared by at least two donors. Raw reads were error-corrected and collapsed into unique sequences by a nearest-neighbor algorithm in which closely related sequences were merged to remove PCR and sequencing errors. To assign V, D and J gene segments, CDR3 sequences were aligned to IMGT reference sequences. For a sequence to be retained, a match of at least six nucleotides was required to both a V gene segment and a J gene segment. A rearrangement counted as productive if the CDR3 had no stop codons and remained in frame with V and J, and every other rearrangement counted as non-productive. Following IMGT convention, CDR3 was defined as the stretch from the second conserved V-encoded cysteine up to the conserved J-encoded phenylalanine. The earlier analysis of fewer than 750 of the donors excluded sequences that lacked an unambiguous match to a single V gene segment. In an earlier analysis of around 600 of the donors, V segments were called functional above 56.7% productive rearrangements and were called segregating when the between-donor standard deviation exceeded 5%. To diagnose cytomegalovirus status from the catalog of TCR beta chain sequences, a statistical classification framework was built. In a later analysis, V and J genes were assigned by comparing TCR nucleotide sequences against IMGT/GENE-DB human TR gene sequences. A later analysis assigned CDR3 sequences and most-parsimonious VDJ recombination scenarios with the TCRdist pipeline. A later analysis defined each TCR beta chain by its CDR3 amino acid sequence plus V-gene family, and excluded reads lacking a unique V-gene family. In a later analysis, approximately 590 highly shared, low-generation-probability nucleotide sequences were removed to address suspected cross-contamination and a sequencing artifact. A later analysis calculated a clonal expansion index for each public chain from normalized within-repertoire ranks of inferred template counts. In a later analysis, generation probabilities were computed with a VDJ recombination model fitted to out-of-frame rearrangements, and the resulting probabilities were checked against IGoR. Hypergeometric tests were used in a later analysis to score TCR-TCR, TCR-HLA and TCR-CMV co-occurrence, with a repertoire-size bias correction applied to the TCR pairs. In a later analysis, false discovery rates were estimated by permuting HLA or CMV assignments 20 times. A later analysis grouped co-occurring TCRs with DBSCAN, adding TCRdist sequence similarity when clustering within HLA-allele-positive subsets. For co-occurrence clustering, repertoires with fewer than 30,000 or more than 120,000 public chains were excluded, along with roughly 5 repertoires with anomalous nucleotide sharing. The table was pulled from immuneACCESS by TCRdb, which kept in-frame rearrangements only. Such tables lose some clones; where checked, under half of the loss comes from unresolved V genes, and the rest has no known cause. D and trimming come from the DNA, and the V and J calls and clone size come from that table. The sample records tens of thousands of clones, 76% of which are singletons. Roughly 8% of the sample lies in the top ten.

Its CDR3 holds 11 amino acids, cysteine through phenylalanine. This entry keeps only the CDR3 DNA: 33 bases, framed from base 1. CDR1 and CDR2 (SNHLY, FYNNEI) derive from the germline V gene. The sample consisted of PBMCs. The clonotype comes from a woman between 25 and 40 years old in good health and CMV-seropositive. Here the chain combines TRBV2 and TRBJ2-5; too little of a D gene remains to name it. The DNA end is more similar to TRBJ2-7, so the J call may be wrong. Here is the DNA: TGTGCCAGCACCCGTTCCTACGAGCAGTACTTC. It translates to CASTRSYEQYF.